This T cell receptor beta chain was retrieved from a study of blood T cell repertoires in COVID-19. Study context: The samples span acute and convalescent COVID-19 from the United States, Italy and Spain.

Clones were sequenced by immunoSEQ multiplex PCR, and TCRdb holds only the in-frame ones, with some missing. The sample records 200,000 to 250,000 clones, 83% being singletons. The germline V gene encodes CDR1 LGHNA and CDR2 YNFKEQ. With 4 bases clipped from V and 7 bases from J, the junction kept 9 bases outside the gene matches. This CDR3 has 15 amino acids. This chain links TRBV4-2 with TRBJ1-2; 10 nucleotides match TRBD1. The sample consisted of PBMCs or T cells enriched from blood (not recorded which). The source of this sequence is a woman between 45 and 60 years old who had been exposed to COVID-19. CDR3 coding DNA: TGTGCCAGCAGCCGCCCGGGACAGGGGTCTAGTGGCTACACCTTC. It encodes CASSRPGQGSSGYTF.